This T cell receptor beta chain was recorded in a study of shared clonotypes between healthy human individuals. Whole-study context: Every donor yielded three CD4 naive, three CD4 memory, two CD8 naive and one CD8 memory plate.

CD45RO negativity and positive selection for CCR7 defined naive CD8 cells, a population that excluded terminally differentiated effector memory CD45RA+ cells. The germline gives CDR1 WSHSY, CDR2 SAAADI. The V and J ends lost 7 bases and 3 bases respectively, with 12 bases between them. The CDR3 runs to 13 residues. Several immunoSEQ plates received, in even portions, the genomic DNA of each subset. About 30,000 T cell genomes, or around 180 ng DNA, went into the sorted-subset replicate PCRs. Sequenced by immunoSEQ multiplex PCR; TCRdb stores in-frame clones only, minus some. The data contain fewer than 850,000 clones, 96% of them seen just once; the ten biggest clones take up under 0.25%.

Material: naive CD8+ T cells sorted from blood. The chain links TRBV10-2 to TRBJ2-5; D may be TRBD1 or TRBD2 (6 bases each). This receptor was obtained from a man aged 30 to 39 in good health. The CDR3, as DNA: TGCGCCAGCAAAGGGGGGACCAAAGAGACCCAGTACTTC. Residues: CASKGGTKETQYF.